The subject of this entry is one T cell receptor beta chain. TCRdb reprocessed the 5' RACE reads with MiXCR, giving one entry per CDR3 protein. The sample shows around 98,000 distinct CDR3 sequences, 17% of them seen only once. The entry originates in a study of T cells of healthy individuals. CDR3 length equals 12 residues. The V gene lost 4 bases and the J gene lost 4 bases, with 7 bases spanning the gap. Germline assignment: CDR1 SGDLS and CDR2 YYNGEE. The sequence was collected from a human donor in good health. The gene calls are TRBV9 and TRBJ2-3, with D maybe TRBD2 (5 bases). The CDR3 loop is CASSPAADTQYF. Here the CDR3 DNA reads TGTGCCAGCAGCCCAGCGGCAGATACGCAGTATTTT.